This TCR beta chain was captured in a study of T cell responses to AZD1222 COVID-19 vaccine. Measured with immunoSEQ multiplex PCR; TCRdb has only the in-frame clones, and not every one. The data contain about 130,000 clones, roughly 90% of them singletons. A word on this clone: Its antigen is unknown.

The study's findings and limits: Just six AZD1222 recipients were seropositive at baseline. Mostly white British, mostly female donors; authors suggested clonal diversity may be underestimated. Sampling captured repertoires only after the peak T cell response. Nearly half of spike-specific TCRs reportedly target variant regions that are unmutated in the B.1.351 and B.1.1.7 variants.

The sequence came from an adult in good health. Here the sequenced sample was peripheral blood, taken on day 0 of AZD1222 vaccination.

The CDR3 is CASSPHAERLFF. CDR3 DNA sequence: TGCGCCAGCAGCCCTCACGCGGAGAGGCTGTTTTTT. The chain carries TRBV4-1 and TRBJ1-4; D remains unclear. The CDR3 has 12 residues. The ends were cut back, 4 bases at V and 14 bases at J, with 14 bases in the middle. Germline V gives CDR1 MGHRA, CDR2 YSYEKL.